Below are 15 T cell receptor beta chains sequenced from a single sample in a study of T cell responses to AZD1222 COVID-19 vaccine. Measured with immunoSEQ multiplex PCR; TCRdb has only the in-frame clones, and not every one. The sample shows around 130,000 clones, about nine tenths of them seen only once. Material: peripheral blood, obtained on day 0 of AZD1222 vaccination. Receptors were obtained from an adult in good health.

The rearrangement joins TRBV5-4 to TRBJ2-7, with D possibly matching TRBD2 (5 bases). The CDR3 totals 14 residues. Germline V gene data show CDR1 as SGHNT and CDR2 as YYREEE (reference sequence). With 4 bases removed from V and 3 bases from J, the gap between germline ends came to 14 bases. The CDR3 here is CASSPETGNYEQYF. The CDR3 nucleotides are TGTGCCAGCAGCCCTGAGACGGGAAACTACGAGCAGTACTTC.

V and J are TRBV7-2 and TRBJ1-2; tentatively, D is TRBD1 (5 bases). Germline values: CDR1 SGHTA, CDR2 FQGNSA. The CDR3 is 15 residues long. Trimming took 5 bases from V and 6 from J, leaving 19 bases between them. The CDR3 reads CASSPPPRGVNGYTF. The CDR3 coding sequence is TGTGCCAGCAGCCCACCCCCGAGGGGTGTGAATGGCTACACCTTC.

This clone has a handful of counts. CDR3 nucleotides: TGTGCCAGCAGTTTATCGGGGACAGTTAATTCACCCCTCCACTTT. Translation gives CASSLSGTVNSPLHF. This sequence joins TRBV27 and TRBJ1-6; 7 bases map to TRBD1. This CDR3 is 15 amino acids long. Trimming took 0 bases from V and 6 from J; bases not matched to a gene: 2. Germline values: CDR1 MNHEY, CDR2 SMNVEV (reference sequence).

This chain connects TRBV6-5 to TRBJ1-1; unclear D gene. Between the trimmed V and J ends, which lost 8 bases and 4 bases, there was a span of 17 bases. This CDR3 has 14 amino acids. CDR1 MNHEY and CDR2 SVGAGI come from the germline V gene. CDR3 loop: CASLTGRWGTEAFF. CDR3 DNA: TGTGCCAGCCTGACTGGACGGTGGGGCACTGAAGCTTTCTTT.

CDR3 region: CASSLYPPIDNEQFF. CDR3 sequence (DNA): TGTGCCAGCAGCTTATACCCCCCTATCGACAATGAGCAGTTCTTC. The V call is TRBV7-9, the J call TRBJ2-1; D unresolved. The germline V gene encodes CDR1 SEHNR and CDR2 FQNEAQ (reference sequence). This CDR3 contains 15 residues. V lost 2 bases to trimming and J lost 5 bases, with 13 bases between them. The full variable domain, its missing parts supplied by reference TRBV7-9 and TRBJ2-1, is DTGVSQNPRHKITKRGQNVTFRCDPISEHNRLYWYRQTLGQGPEFLTYFQNEAQLEKSRLLSDRFSAERPKGSFSTLEIQRTEQGDSAMYLCASSLYPPIDNEQFFGPGTRLTVL.

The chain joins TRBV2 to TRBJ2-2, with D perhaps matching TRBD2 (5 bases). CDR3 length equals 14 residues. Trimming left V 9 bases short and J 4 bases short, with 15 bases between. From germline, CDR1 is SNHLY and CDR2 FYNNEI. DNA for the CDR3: TGTGCCAGGGGGAGTAGCGCCGGCACCGGGGAGCTGTTTTTT. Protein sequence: CARGSSAGTGELFF. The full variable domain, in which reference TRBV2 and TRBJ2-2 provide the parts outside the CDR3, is EPEVTQTPSHQVTQMGQEVILRCVPISNHLYFYWYRQILGQKVEFLVSFYNNEISEKSEIFDDQFSVERPDGSNFTLKIRSTKLEDSAMYFCARGSSAGTGELFFGEGSRLTVL.

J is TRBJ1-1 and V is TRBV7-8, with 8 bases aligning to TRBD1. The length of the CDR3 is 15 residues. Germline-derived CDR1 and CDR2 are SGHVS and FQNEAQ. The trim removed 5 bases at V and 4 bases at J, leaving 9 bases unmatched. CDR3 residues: CASSQRTGRVTEAFF. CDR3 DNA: TGTGCCAGCAGCCAGCGGACAGGGAGAGTCACTGAAGCTTTCTTT.

CDR3 amino acids: CASSGRAGQYF. In nucleotides, the CDR3 is TGTGCCAGCAGCGGACGGGCAGGGCAGTACTTC. This chain uses TRBV12-3 or TRBV12-4 with TRBJ2-7; D remains ambiguous. The germline V and J ends were trimmed by 6 bases and 9 bases, with 12 bases remaining between them. This CDR3 is 11 amino acids long.

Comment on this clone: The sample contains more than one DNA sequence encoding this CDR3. CDR3: CASSLAGDTEAFF. CDR3 bases: TGTGCCAGCAGCTTGGCAGGGGACACTGAAGCTTTCTTT. The chain joins TRBV5-4 to TRBJ1-1; D perhaps matches TRBD1 (6 bases). The CDR3 has 13 amino acids. Germline CDR1 SGHNT, CDR2 YYREEE (reference sequence). Trimming pared 0 bases from V and 3 bases from J, leaving 6 bases between.

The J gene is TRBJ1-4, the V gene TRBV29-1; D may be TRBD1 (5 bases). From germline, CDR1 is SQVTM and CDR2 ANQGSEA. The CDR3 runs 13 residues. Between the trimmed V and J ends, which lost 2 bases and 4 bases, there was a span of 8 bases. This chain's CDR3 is CSVETRDNEKLFF. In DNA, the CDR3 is TGCAGCGTTGAAACCAGGGATAATGAAAAACTGTTTTTT.

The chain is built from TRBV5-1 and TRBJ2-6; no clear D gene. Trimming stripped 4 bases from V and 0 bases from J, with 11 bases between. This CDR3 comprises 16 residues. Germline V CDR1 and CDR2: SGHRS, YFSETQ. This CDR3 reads CASSPTGASGANVLTF. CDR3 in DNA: TGCGCCAGCAGCCCCACCGGCGCCTCTGGGGCCAACGTCCTGACTTTC.

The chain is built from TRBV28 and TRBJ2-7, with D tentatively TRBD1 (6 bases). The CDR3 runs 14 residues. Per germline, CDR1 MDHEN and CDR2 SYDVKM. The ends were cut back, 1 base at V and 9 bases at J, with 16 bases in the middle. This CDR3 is CASSLSGARFGQYF. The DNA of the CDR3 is TGTGCCAGCAGTTTATCAGGGGCTAGATTTGGGCAGTACTTC.

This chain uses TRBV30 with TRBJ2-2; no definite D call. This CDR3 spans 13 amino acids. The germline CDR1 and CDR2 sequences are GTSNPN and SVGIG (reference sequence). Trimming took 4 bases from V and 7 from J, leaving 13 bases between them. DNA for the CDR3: TGTGCCTGGAACAGCAGGATAAACGGGGAGCTGTTTTTT. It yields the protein CAWNSRINGELFF. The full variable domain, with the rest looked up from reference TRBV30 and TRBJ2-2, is SQTIHQWPATLVQPVGSPLSLECTVEGTSNPNLYWYRQAAGRGLQLLFYSVGIGQISSEVPQNLSASRPQDRQFILSSKKLLLSDSGFYLCAWNSRINGELFFGEGSRLTVL.

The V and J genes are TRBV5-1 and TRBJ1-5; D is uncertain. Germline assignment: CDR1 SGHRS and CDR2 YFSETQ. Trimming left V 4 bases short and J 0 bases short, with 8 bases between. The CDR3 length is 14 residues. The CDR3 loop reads CASSPDISNQPQHF. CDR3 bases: TGCGCCAGCAGCCCTGACATTAGCAATCAGCCCCAGCATTTT.

The CDR3 region has the DNA TGTGCCAGTAGTTTGGACCCGGGGGACTATGGCTACACCTTC. Its translation is CASSLDPGDYGYTF. The rearrangement uses TRBV19 and TRBJ1-2; weak D call: TRBD1 (5 bases). The germline CDR1 and CDR2 sequences are LNHDA and SQIVND (reference sequence). V lost 5 bases to trimming and J lost 3 bases, with 13 bases between them. The CDR3 runs 14 residues.